This is a list of T cell receptor beta chains from one sample in a study of T cells in Graves' hyperthyroidism and ophthalmopathy. A single record per CDR3 protein comes from TCRdb applying MiXCR to the multiplex PCR reads. Among about 610,000 distinct CDR3 sequences listed, around 15% were seen once. The sample consisted of blood. The origin of the receptors is a woman aged 40 to 50 with Graves' ophthalmopathy. Both conserved end residues are trimmed from each CDR3.

j_call: TRBJ2-1
v_call: TRBV20-1
cdr3_aa: SARVASGGDYNEQF

j_call: TRBJ1-3
v_call: TRBV12-3/TRBV12-4
cdr3_aa: ASSSGHSGNTIY

j_call: TRBJ2-1
v_call: TRBV9
cdr3_aa: ASSVWASGKYNEQF

j_call: TRBJ2-3
v_call: TRBV30
cdr3_aa: ANEAGARDTQY

j_call: TRBJ1-2
v_call: TRBV28
cdr3_aa: ASSRPGTAFIYGYT

j_call: TRBJ2-7
v_call: TRBV20-1
cdr3_aa: SARSDRTYEQY

j_call: TRBJ2-3
v_call: TRBV5-1
cdr3_aa: ASSLDRAPDTQY

j_call: TRBJ1-6
v_call: TRBV27
cdr3_aa: ASSRDGGDSPLH

j_call: TRBJ1-4
v_call: TRBV6-1
cdr3_aa: ASKARGGQNHEKLF

j_call: TRBJ2-2
v_call: TRBV5-1
cdr3_aa: ASSPDLTEGELF

j_call: TRBJ2-6
v_call: TRBV28
cdr3_aa: ASSSQGALGANVLT

j_call: TRBJ1-1
v_call: TRBV7-2
cdr3_aa: ASSHPGQLGAF

j_call: TRBJ2-3
v_call: TRBV6-2/TRBV6-3
cdr3_aa: ASSYGGLGTDTQY

j_call: TRBJ2-5
v_call: TRBV2
cdr3_aa: ASKGSSPTFGTQY

j_call: TRBJ2-6
v_call: TRBV7-9
cdr3_aa: VGGSGANVLT

j_call: TRBJ1-1
v_call: TRBV11-2
cdr3_aa: ASTLSEKNTEAF

j_call: TRBJ1-6
v_call: TRBV6-1
cdr3_aa: ASSSRESYNSPLH

j_call: TRBJ1-4
v_call: TRBV6-2/TRBV6-3
cdr3_aa: ASSRGTREKLF

j_call: TRBJ2-7
v_call: TRBV6-1
cdr3_aa: ASTPGTARGDEQY

j_call: TRBJ1-1
v_call: TRBV19
cdr3_aa: ASTMEGDTEAF

j_call: TRBJ2-1
v_call: TRBV19
cdr3_aa: ASSGRTFRQEQF

j_call: TRBJ2-3
v_call: TRBV19
cdr3_aa: ASSIDIGAVSTDTQY

j_call: TRBJ2-7
v_call: TRBV9
cdr3_aa: ASSGRSGQGDEQY

j_call: TRBJ2-1
v_call: TRBV28
cdr3_aa: ASSLVGGRAYNEQF